Sequencing of this T cell receptor beta chain was carried out in a study of CD8 T cells in cerebrospinal fluid in Alzheimer's disease. TCRdb reanalyzed the 10x single-cell sequencing reads, giving one entry per CDR3 protein sequence and no DNA. The table lists about 1,100 distinct CDR3 sequences, with about 8% in the top ten. This clonotype is large by frequency. Sequenced material: cerebrospinal fluid. This clonotype originated in a human donor in good health.

The CDR3 reads CASSFGSFGGFGTTDTQYF. The chain combines TRBV7-2 with TRBJ2-3; TCRdb picks TRBD1, but there is no DNA to check that call. The CDR3 is 19 residues long. Germline V lookup: CDR1 SGHTA, CDR2 FQGNSA.